This T cell receptor beta chain was sequenced in a study of T cell responses to AZD1222 COVID-19 vaccine. Remarks on this clone: The antigen is undetermined.

Overall study findings and caveats: Repertoires were sampled only after the peak T cell response. Baseline serology detected seropositivity in only five to seven AZD1222 recipients. CD4 TCRs associated with vaccination spanned spike, dominating at 160-218 and 743-854. The donors showed a predominance of white British ancestry and of females, with possible underestimation of clonal diversity.

Germline assignment: CDR1 LGHNA and CDR2 YSLEER. CDR3 length: 15 residues. V was clipped by 4 bases and J by 2 bases, with 13 bases between them. Data came from immunoSEQ multiplex PCR; TCRdb stores just in-frame clones and leaves some out. The data hold about 150,000 clones, with 80% to 95% observed a single time. Sequencing used peripheral blood, obtained on day 0 of AZD1222 vaccination. The chain carries TRBV4-3 and TRBJ2-3; unclear D gene. This sequence was found in an adult in good health. For the CDR3, the DNA is TGCGCCAGCAGCCGGAGTCCTAGTACCACAGATACGCAGTATTTT. This sequence encodes CASSRSPSTTDTQYF.